The sequence of this T cell receptor (beta chain) was determined in a study of blood T cell repertoires in COVID-19. The overall study: Specimens from acute and convalescent COVID-19 originated in the United States, Italy and Spain. PBMCs, B-cell-depleted T cells, or T cells provided the cDNA or gDNA that made up the material.

In the authors' methods: Nucleated cell counts were estimated from reference gene primer amplification. Generated by immunoSEQ multiplex PCR, the TCRdb table keeps only in-frame clones and is missing some. D and trimming were read from the DNA, whereas the V and J calls and clone size are those reported in that table. Here the sample spans some 97,000 clones, around 88% being singletons. The TCR comes from a human donor in a cohort sampled during active COVID-19. Sequenced material: peripheral blood.

The CDR3 DNA follows: TGTGCTAGTGGTTTGCCATCACAGGGGGCGCTGAACACTGAAGCTTTCTTT. It translates to CASGLPSQGALNTEAFF. The chain uses TRBV12-5 and TRBJ1-1; TRBD1 matches 9 bases. This CDR3 comprises 17 residues. After removal of 2 bases from V and 0 bases from J, the junction contained 7 bases not matched to a gene. Germline loops: CDR1 LGHNT, CDR2 FRNRAP.